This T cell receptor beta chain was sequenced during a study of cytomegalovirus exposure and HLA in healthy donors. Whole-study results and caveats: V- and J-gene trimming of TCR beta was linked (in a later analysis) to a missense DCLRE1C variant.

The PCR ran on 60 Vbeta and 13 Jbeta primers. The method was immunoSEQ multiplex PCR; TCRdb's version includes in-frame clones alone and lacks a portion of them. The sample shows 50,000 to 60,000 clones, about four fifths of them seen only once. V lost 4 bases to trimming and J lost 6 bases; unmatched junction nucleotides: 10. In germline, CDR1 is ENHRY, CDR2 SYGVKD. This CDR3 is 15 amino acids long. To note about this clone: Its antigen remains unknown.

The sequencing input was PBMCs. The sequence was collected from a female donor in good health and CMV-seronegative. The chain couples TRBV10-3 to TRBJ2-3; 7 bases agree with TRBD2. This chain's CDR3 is CAISGAGWGADTQYF. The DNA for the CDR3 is TGTGCCATCAGTGGAGCGGGGTGGGGAGCGGATACGCAGTATTTT.